A single sample is the source of the 8 T cell receptor beta chains below, sequenced in a study of T-cell memory formation after mild COVID-19. TCRdb itself ran the 5' RACE reads through MiXCR, one entry per CDR3 protein. The sample has hundreds of thousands of distinct CDR3 sequences, about 23% seen once. The sequencing sample was made of PBMCs or a T cell subset sorted from them (not recorded which). These receptor sequences come from an adult woman who had mild COVID-19 (a few samples of this study predate the infection). Cell type and time point are not known.

The CDR3 protein is CASSPRDRGLDGYTF. CDR3 nucleotide sequence: TGTGCCAGCAGTCCGCGGGACAGGGGGCTTGATGGCTACACCTTC. This chain connects TRBV6-1 to TRBJ1-2; 12 nucleotides agree with TRBD1. V dropped 5 bases and J dropped 6; count of bases not matched to a gene: 7. Germline lookup yields CDR1 MNHNS and CDR2 SASEGT. The CDR3 runs to 15 residues.

This clonotype was detected only a few times. This sequence joins TRBV20-1 and TRBJ2-3; 8 bases are a match to TRBD1. V dropped 6 bases and J dropped 0; count of bases not matched to a gene: 11. Germline CDR1 DFQATT, CDR2 SNEGSKA (reference sequence). The CDR3 contains 16 residues. CDR3 nucleotide sequence: TGCAGTGCCGCCTGGGACAGGAGGTTGAGCACAGATACGCAGTATTTT. Translated: CSAAWDRRLSTDTQYF.

This clonotype was detected a few times. The rearrangement uses TRBV30 and TRBJ1-2; D perhaps matches TRBD1 (5 bases). The CDR3 consists of 11 residues. Trimming removed 5 bases from V and 2 bases from J, with 6 bases in between. Germline CDR1 and CDR2: GTSNPN and SVGIG (reference sequence). The CDR3 sequence is CAWGANYGYTF. CDR3 DNA sequence: TGTGCCTGGGGGGCCAACTATGGCTACACCTTC.

This clonotype was seen ten or more times. V is TRBV20-1 and J is TRBJ2-1, with 12 nucleotides matching TRBD2. This CDR3 region has 15 residues. V lost 0 bases and J lost 4; bases outside the gene matches: 1. CDR1 is DFQATT and CDR2 is SNEGSKA in the germline V gene (reference sequence). The CDR3 nucleotides read TGCAGTGCTAGAGATGGACTAGCGGGGTACAATGAGCAGTTCTTC. This sequence encodes CSARDGLAGYNEQFF.

There are a few counts of this clonotype. This chain connects TRBV29-1 to TRBJ2-3; D is undetermined. This CDR3 is built from 13 residues. Germline values: CDR1 SQVTM, CDR2 ANQGSEA. Trimming took off 7 bases at V and 0 bases at J, with 11 bases between the two ends. The CDR3 here is CSARPSSTDTQYF. CDR3 sequence (DNA): TGCAGCGCCCGTCCCTCTAGCACAGATACGCAGTATTTT.

CDR3 amino acids: CASSPSDSQETQYF. The CDR3 DNA is TGTGCCAGCTCCCCTTCGGACAGCCAAGAGACCCAGTACTTC. V and J are TRBV12-3 or TRBV12-4 and TRBJ2-5; tentative D call: TRBD1 (6 bases). The CDR3 consists of 14 residues. The V gene lost 8 bases and the J gene lost 1 base, with 14 bases spanning the gap.

This clonotype was detected only a few times. The CDR3 DNA follows: TGTGCCAGCAGCCAAGCGGATGGCGCAGGCCCACCAACAGGCTACACCTTC. Translated, it gives CASSQADGAGPPTGYTF. The genes are TRBV4-2 and TRBJ1-2; D uncertain. Trimming removed 1 base at V and 8 bases at J, with 23 bases between. This CDR3 comprises 17 residues. Germline assignment: CDR1 LGHNA and CDR2 YNFKEQ.

This clonotype was seen a few times. The chain combines TRBV7-9 with TRBJ1-5; no reliable D call. Trimming removed 2 bases at V and 3 bases at J, with 5 bases between. The CDR3 runs to 13 residues. Germline V gene lookup returns CDR1 SEHNR and CDR2 FQNEAQ (reference sequence). The CDR3 loop reads CASSLQVNQPQHF. CDR3 DNA: TGTGCCAGCAGCTTACAAGTCAATCAGCCCCAGCATTTT.